This entry lists 5 T cell receptor beta chains sequenced from one sample in a study of blood T cell repertoires in COVID-19. This table comes from immunoSEQ multiplex PCR, and its TCRdb copy is limited to in-frame clones, with some not included. Here the sample spans 90,000 to 130,000 clones, 71% being singletons. The sample comprised peripheral blood. The receptors shown here come from a woman aged 40 to 50 with acute or convalescent COVID-19.

The rearrangement uses TRBV7-2 and TRBJ1-5; D remains ambiguous. There are 13 residues in the CDR3. V was shortened by 2 bases and J by 4 bases, with 6 bases between the two germline ends. In germline, CDR1 is SGHTA, CDR2 FQGNSA. The CDR3 DNA follows: TGTGCCAGCAGCTTATTTCCTAATCAGCCCCAGCATTTT. This gives the protein CASSLFPNQPQHF. Variable domain in full (rest from reference TRBV7-2 and TRBJ1-5): GAGVSQSPSNKVTEKGKDVELRCDPISGHTALYWYRQSLGQGLEFLIYFQGNSAPDKSGLPSDRFSAERTGGSVSTLTIQRTQQEDSAVYLCASSLFPNQPQHFGDGTRLSIL.

The chain has TRBV7-3 and TRBJ2-2; 7 bases are shared with TRBD1. Germline assignment: CDR1 SGHTA and CDR2 FQGTGA. Unmatched junction bases numbered 6, after V lost 2 bases and J lost 6 bases. The CDR3 is 15 amino acids. The CDR3 DNA reads TGTGCCAGCAGCTTATTAGGGGGCTCCGCCGGGGAGCTGTTTTTT. Its protein product is CASSLLGGSAGELFF. The full variable domain, completed using reference TRBV7-3 and TRBJ2-2, is GAGVSQTPSNKVTEKGKYVELRCDPISGHTALYWYRQSLGQGPEFLIYFQGTGAADDSGLPNDRFFAVRPEGSVSTLKIQRTERGDSAVYLCASSLLGGSAGELFFGEGSRLTVL.

The chain carries TRBV6-6 and TRBJ1-5; 8 bases line up with TRBD1. Germline V gene data show CDR1 as MNHNY and CDR2 as SVGAGI (reference sequence). Trimming took 2 bases from V and 5 from J; bases not matched to a gene: 5. The length of the CDR3 is 15 residues. DNA for the CDR3: TGTGCCAGCAGTTACCCCGGACAGGGTCATCAGCCCCAGCATTTT. Translation: CASSYPGQGHQPQHF.

The chain couples TRBV15 to TRBJ1-5, with a tentative D call TRBD1 (5 bases). V lost 8 bases to trimming and J lost 1 base, with 12 bases between them. Germline V gives CDR1 LNHNV, CDR2 YYDKDF (reference sequence). CDR3 size: 14 residues. As DNA, the CDR3 is TGTGCCACCGAGCAGGGTAGGAGCAATCAGCCCCAGCATTTT. As protein: CATEQGRSNQPQHF.

V and J are TRBV7-9 and TRBJ2-5, with TRBD1 as a possible D gene (6 bases). The germline V and J ends were trimmed by 4 bases and 5 bases, with 17 bases remaining between them. The CDR3 spans 15 residues. CDR1 is SEHNR, CDR2 FQNEAQ, per germline (reference sequence). As DNA, the CDR3 is TGTGCCAGCAGCTCCGGTGGGGGCCACGGGGAGACCCAGTACTTC. Amino acid sequence: CASSSGGGHGETQYF.